This note documents a single TCR beta chain sequence. Its specificity is not known. V shed 4 bases, J shed 3 bases, and the junction held 7 bases outside the gene matches. Germline V gene lookup returns CDR1 SGHRS and CDR2 YFSETQ. The CDR3 contains 14 residues. These data are taken from a study of beta chain features in type 1 diabetes. Of the isolated RNA, all was reverse transcribed, and so the sequenced material was expressed TCRB transcripts. The method was immunoSEQ multiplex PCR; TCRdb's version includes in-frame clones alone and lacks a portion of them. The profile shows hundreds of thousands of clones, under 15% of them singletons. Sorting based on CD45RO/CCR7/CD25/CD127/CD95/CD27 separated CD4+ naive, central memory, regulatory and stem cell-like memory cells. Study-level results: Moderately but significantly shorter TCRB CDR3s were found in Type 1 diabetes patients in all four CD4+ subsets. TCRB repertoires of naive, central memory and Treg cells appeared more similar among patients than among healthy donors.

The chain couples TRBV5-1 to TRBJ2-7; TRBD1 agrees at 7 bases. This clonotype was obtained from a man aged 18 to 30 with type 1 diabetes. The sample was naive CD4+ T cells from blood. This CDR3 reads CASSPGQADYEQYF. CDR3 bases: TGCGCCAGCAGCCCTGGACAGGCGGACTACGAGCAGTACTTC. The entire variable domain, with the rest obtained from reference TRBV5-1 and TRBJ2-7, is as follows: KAGVTQTPRYLIKTRGQQVTLSCSPISGHRSVSWYQQTPGQGLQFLFEYFSETQRNKGNFPGRFSGRQFSNSRSEMNVSTLELGDSALYLCASSPGQADYEQYFGPGTRLTVT.